This T cell receptor beta chain was captured in a study of T cell responses to AZD1222 COVID-19 vaccine. The germline V gene encodes CDR1 LGHNA and CDR2 YSLEER. The CDR3 totals 18 residues. Germline trimming cut 0 bases from V and 3 bases from J; bases unmatched to any gene: 14. Profiled with immunoSEQ multiplex PCR; TCRdb holds only in-frame clones, not every one. The repertoire has 100,000 to 120,000 clones, around 81% of them found once; the top ten carry around 4.6%. The sequence came from an adult in good health. Sequences were derived from peripheral blood, sampled on day 0 of AZD1222 vaccination. The rearrangement links TRBV4-3 to TRBJ2-7, with TRBD1 identical over 7 bases. The CDR3 is CASSQELLRDSYLYEQYF. Here the CDR3 DNA reads TGCGCCAGCAGCCAAGAACTTCTCCGGGACAGCTACCTCTACGAGCAGTACTTC.